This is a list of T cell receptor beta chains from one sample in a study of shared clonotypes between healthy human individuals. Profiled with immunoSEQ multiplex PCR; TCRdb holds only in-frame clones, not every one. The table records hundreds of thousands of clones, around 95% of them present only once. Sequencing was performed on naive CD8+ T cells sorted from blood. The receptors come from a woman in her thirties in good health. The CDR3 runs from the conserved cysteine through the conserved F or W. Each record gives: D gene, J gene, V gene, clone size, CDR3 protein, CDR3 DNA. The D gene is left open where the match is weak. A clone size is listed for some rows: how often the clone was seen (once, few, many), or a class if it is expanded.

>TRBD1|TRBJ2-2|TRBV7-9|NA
CASSQTGGVNTGELFF
TGTGCCAGCAGCCAGACAGGGGGCGTAAACACCGGGGAGCTGTTTTTT
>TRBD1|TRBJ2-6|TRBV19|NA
CASRLMTGGPSGANVLTF
TGTGCCAGTAGACTCATGACAGGGGGCCCCTCTGGGGCCAACGTCCTGACTTTC
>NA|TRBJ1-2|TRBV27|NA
CASSLGSLNYGYTF
TGTGCCAGCAGTTTGGGCAGCCTCAACTATGGCTACACCTTC
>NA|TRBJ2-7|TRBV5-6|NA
CASSFPGAGYEQYF
TGTGCCAGCAGCTTCCCAGGCGCGGGCTACGAGCAGTACTTC
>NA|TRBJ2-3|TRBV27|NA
CASSFFAGTDTQYF
TGTGCCAGCAGTTTCTTCGCGGGCACAGATACGCAGTATTTT
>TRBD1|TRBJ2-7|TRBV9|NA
CASSSDRGSEQYF
TGTGCCAGCAGCTCAGACAGGGGTTCCGAGCAGTACTTC
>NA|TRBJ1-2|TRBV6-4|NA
CASSDAPGGSYGYTF
TGTGCCAGCAGTGACGCGCCGGGGGGGAGCTATGGCTACACCTTC
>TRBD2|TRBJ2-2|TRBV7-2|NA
CASSFLAGRGTGELFF
TGTGCCAGCAGCTTCTTAGCGGGCCGTGGGACCGGGGAGCTGTTTTTT
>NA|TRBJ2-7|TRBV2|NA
CASKDSSSYEQYF
TGTGCCAGCAAGGATAGCAGCTCCTACGAGCAGTACTTC
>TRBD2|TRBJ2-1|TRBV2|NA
CASSEWLAALGAFF
TGTGCCAGCAGTGAGTGGCTAGCGGCCTTAGGGGCGTTCTTC
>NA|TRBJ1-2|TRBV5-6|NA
CASSLVLSGGDGYTF
TGTGCCAGCAGCTTGGTCCTTTCGGGGGGAGATGGCTACACCTTC
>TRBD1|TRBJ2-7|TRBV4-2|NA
CASTGSLGQGWSEQYF
TGTGCCAGCACCGGATCCTTGGGACAGGGATGGTCCGAGCAGTACTTC
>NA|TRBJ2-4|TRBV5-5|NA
CASSLTEALHIQYF
TGTGCCAGCAGTTTGACCGAGGCTTTACACATTCAGTACTTC
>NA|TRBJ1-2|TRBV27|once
CASTRRGAYGYTF
TGTGCCAGCACCCGTCGGGGGGCCTATGGCTACACCTTC
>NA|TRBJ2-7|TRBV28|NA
CASSTLRAGQYF
TGTGCCAGCAGCACACTCCGCGCAGGCCAGTACTTC
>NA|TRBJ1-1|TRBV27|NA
CASSLQIGVAAEAFF
TGTGCCAGCAGTTTACAGATAGGGGTTGCGGCTGAAGCTTTCTTT
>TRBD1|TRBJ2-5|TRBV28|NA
CASSLPGQGKETQYF
TGTGCCAGCAGTCTGCCGGGACAGGGGAAAGAGACCCAGTACTTC
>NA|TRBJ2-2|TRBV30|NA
CAWSLSGELFF
TGTGCCTGGAGTCTAAGTGGGGAGCTGTTTTTT
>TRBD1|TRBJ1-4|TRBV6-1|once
CASRDDGQVYEKLFF
TGTGCCAGCAGAGACGATGGACAGGTCTACGAAAAACTGTTTTTT
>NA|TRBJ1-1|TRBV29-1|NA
CSVVRGNTEAFF
TGCAGCGTCGTCAGGGGGAACACTGAAGCTTTCTTT
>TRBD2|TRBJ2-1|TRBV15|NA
CATSRALIASGSLTHNEQFF
TGTGCCACCAGCAGAGCTCTAATTGCCAGCGGGAGCCTTACTCACAATGAGCAGTTCTTC
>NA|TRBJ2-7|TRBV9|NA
CASSPRGSAYEQYF
TGTGCCAGCAGCCCCCGGGGGTCCGCGTACGAGCAGTACTTC
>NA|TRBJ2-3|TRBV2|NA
CATLTRDTDTQYF
TGTGCCACACTGACAAGGGACACAGATACGCAGTATTTT
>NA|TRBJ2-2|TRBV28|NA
CASSHDTSNTGELFF
TGTGCCAGCAGCCACGATACTAGTAACACCGGGGAGCTGTTTTTT
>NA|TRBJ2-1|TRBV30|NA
CAWSVGGPGSDLYYNEQFF
TGTGCCTGGAGTGTAGGGGGACCCGGGAGCGACCTTTACTACAATGAGCAGTTCTTC
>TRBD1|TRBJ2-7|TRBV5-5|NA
CASSAGQGATYEQYF
TGTGCCAGCAGCGCAGGACAGGGGGCAACTTACGAGCAGTACTTC
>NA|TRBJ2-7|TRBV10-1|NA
CASTSRVVDEQYF
TGCGCCAGCACTTCAAGAGTAGTCGACGAGCAGTACTTC
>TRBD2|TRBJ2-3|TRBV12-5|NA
CASGLTSGSPDTQYF
TGTGCTAGTGGTTTGACTAGCGGGAGTCCAGATACGCAGTATTTT
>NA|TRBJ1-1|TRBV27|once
CASSLLKGEVTEAFF
TGTGCCAGCAGTTTATTAAAGGGTGAGGTGACTGAAGCTTTCTTT
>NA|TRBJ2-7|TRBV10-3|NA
CAISEMDNLYEQYF
TGTGCCATCAGTGAAATGGACAACCTCTACGAGCAGTACTTC
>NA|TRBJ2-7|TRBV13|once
CASSPYASGEQYF
TGTGCCAGCAGCCCCTACGCCAGCGGCGAGCAGTACTTC
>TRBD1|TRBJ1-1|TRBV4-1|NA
CASSHEEDRVVEAFF
TGCGCCAGCAGCCATGAAGAAGACAGGGTGGTTGAAGCTTTCTTT
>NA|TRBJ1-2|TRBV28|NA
CASSLLGGGDGYTF
TGTGCCAGCAGTTTACTTGGGGGAGGGGATGGCTACACCTTC
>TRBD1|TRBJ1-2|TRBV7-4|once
CASSFVLQGAYGYTF
TGTGCCAGCAGCTTCGTCCTGCAGGGGGCTTATGGCTACACCTTC
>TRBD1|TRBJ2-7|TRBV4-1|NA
CASSQDIQGRYEQYF
TGCGCCAGCAGCCAAGATATACAGGGGAGATACGAGCAGTACTTC
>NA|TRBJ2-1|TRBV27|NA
CASRTSLASYYNEQFF
TGTGCCAGCAGAACAAGTCTAGCGTCCTATTACAATGAGCAGTTCTTC
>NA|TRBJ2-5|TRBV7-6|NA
CASSPTAAYRDEETQYF
TGTGCCAGCAGCCCAACAGCCGCCTACCGGGACGAAGAGACCCAGTACTTC
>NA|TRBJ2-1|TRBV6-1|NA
CASSEWFGLGGGDEQFF
TGTGCCAGCAGTGAATGGTTTGGACTGGGGGGTGGCGATGAGCAGTTCTTC
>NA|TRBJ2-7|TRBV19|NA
CASSFLSAGYEQYF
TGTGCCAGTAGCTTCCTCTCCGCAGGATACGAGCAGTACTTC
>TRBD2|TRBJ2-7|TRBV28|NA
CASSSRGRVPYEQYF
TGTGCCAGCAGTTCCCGCGGGAGGGTACCCTACGAGCAGTACTTC
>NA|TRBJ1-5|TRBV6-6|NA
CASSLWGGNQPQHF
TGTGCCAGCAGTCTATGGGGAGGCAATCAGCCCCAGCATTTT
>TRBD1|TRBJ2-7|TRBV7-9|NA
CASSWTGSYEQYF
TGTGCCAGCAGCTGGACAGGCTCCTACGAGCAGTACTTC
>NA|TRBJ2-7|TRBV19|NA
CASSIGTGQDEQYF
TGTGCCAGTAGTATAGGAACAGGGCAGGACGAGCAGTACTTC
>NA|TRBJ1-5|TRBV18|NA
CASSPGGVGNQPQHF
TGTGCCAGCTCACCAGGGGGCGTCGGCAATCAGCCCCAGCATTTT
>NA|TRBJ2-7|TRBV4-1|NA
CASSQVRGNYEQYF
TGCGCCAGCAGCCAAGTGCGAGGAAACTACGAGCAGTACTTC
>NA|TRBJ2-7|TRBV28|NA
CASSFGGESYEQYF
TGTGCCAGCAGTTTTGGAGGGGAGTCCTACGAGCAGTACTTC
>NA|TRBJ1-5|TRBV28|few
CASSPGLNNQPQHF
TGTGCCAGCAGCCCAGGGTTGAACAATCAGCCCCAGCATTTT
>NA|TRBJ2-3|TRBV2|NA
CASSEGAGTDTQYF
TGTGCCAGCAGTGAAGGGGCAGGGACAGATACGCAGTATTTT
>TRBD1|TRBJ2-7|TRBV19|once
CASSTAGTGPYEQYF
TGTGCCAGTAGTACGGCCGGGACAGGGCCCTACGAGCAGTACTTC
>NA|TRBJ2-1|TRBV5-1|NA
CASSLLRGDEQFF
TGCGCCAGCAGCTTACTGAGAGGGGATGAGCAGTTCTTC
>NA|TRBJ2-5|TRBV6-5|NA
CASNPDGGTQYF
TGTGCCAGCAACCCGGATGGGGGGACCCAGTACTTC
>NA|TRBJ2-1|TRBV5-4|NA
CASSPLLLDEQFF
TGTGCCAGCAGCCCCTTACTCTTAGATGAGCAGTTCTTC
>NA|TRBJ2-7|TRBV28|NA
CASSLFTGAGRYEQYF
TGTGCCAGCAGTTTATTCACCGGGGCAGGCCGATACGAGCAGTACTTC
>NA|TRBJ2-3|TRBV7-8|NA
CASSLPDLADTQYF
TGTGCCAGCAGCTTACCAGACCTGGCAGATACGCAGTATTTT
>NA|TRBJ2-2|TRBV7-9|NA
CASSPATGITGELFF
TGTGCCAGCAGCCCTGCAACAGGGATAACCGGGGAGCTGTTTTTT
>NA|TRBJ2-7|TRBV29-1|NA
CSVVESRSYEQYF
TGCAGCGTTGTCGAGTCCCGATCCTACGAGCAGTACTTC